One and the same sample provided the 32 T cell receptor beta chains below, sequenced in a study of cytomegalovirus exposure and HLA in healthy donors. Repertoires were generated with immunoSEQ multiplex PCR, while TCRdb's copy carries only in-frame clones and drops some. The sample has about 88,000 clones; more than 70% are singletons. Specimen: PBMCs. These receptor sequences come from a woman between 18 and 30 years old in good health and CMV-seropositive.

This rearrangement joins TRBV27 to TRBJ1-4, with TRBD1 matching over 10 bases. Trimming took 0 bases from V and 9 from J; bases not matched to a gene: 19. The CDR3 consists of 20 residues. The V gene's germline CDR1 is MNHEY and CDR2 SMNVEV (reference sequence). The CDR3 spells CASSLSNGQGGTGVPKKLFF. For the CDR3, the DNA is TGTGCCAGCAGTTTATCGAACGGACAGGGGGGGACCGGAGTGCCGAAAAAACTGTTTTTT.

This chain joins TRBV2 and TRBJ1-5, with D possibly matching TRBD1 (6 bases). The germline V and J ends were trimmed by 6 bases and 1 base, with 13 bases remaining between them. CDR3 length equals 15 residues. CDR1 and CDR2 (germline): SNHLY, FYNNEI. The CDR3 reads CASRDRDTSNQPQHF. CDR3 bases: TGTGCCAGCAGAGACCGGGACACCAGCAATCAGCCCCAGCATTTT.

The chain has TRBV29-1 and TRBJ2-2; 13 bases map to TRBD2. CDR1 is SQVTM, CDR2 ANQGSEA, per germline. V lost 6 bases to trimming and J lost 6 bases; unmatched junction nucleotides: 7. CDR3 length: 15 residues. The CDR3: CSVATSGGAAGELFF. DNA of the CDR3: TGCAGCGTAGCCACTAGCGGGGGGGCCGCCGGGGAGCTGTTTTTT.

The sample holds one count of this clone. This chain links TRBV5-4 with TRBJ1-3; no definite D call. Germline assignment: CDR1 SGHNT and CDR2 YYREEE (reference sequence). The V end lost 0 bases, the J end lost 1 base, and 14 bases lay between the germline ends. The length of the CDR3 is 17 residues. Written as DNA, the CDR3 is TGTGCCAGCAGCTTGGGCGGGCAGGCTGGATCTGGAAACACCATATATTTT. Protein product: CASSLGGQAGSGNTIYF.

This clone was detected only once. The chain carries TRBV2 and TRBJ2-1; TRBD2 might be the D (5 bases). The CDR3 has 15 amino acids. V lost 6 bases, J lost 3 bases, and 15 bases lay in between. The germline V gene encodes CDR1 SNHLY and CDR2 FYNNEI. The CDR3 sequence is CASRRVPGHYNEQFF. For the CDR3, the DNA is TGTGCCAGCAGGAGGGTCCCCGGTCACTACAATGAGCAGTTCTTC. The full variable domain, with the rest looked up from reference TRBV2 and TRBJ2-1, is EPEVTQTPSHQVTQMGQEVILRCVPISNHLYFYWYRQILGQKVEFLVSFYNNEISEKSEIFDDQFSVERPDGSNFTLKIRSTKLEDSAMYFCASRRVPGHYNEQFFGPGTRLTVL.

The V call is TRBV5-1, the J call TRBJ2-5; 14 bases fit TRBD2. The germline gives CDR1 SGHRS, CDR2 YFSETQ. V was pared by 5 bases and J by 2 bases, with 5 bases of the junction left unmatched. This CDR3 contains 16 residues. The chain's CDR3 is CASSRLAGGVQETQYF. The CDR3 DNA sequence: TGCGCCAGCAGTAGACTAGCGGGGGGGGTACAAGAGACCCAGTACTTC.

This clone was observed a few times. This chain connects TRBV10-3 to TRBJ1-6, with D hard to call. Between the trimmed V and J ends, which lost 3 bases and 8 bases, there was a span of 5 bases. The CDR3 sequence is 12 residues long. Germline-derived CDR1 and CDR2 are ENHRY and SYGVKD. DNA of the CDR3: TGTGCCATCAGTGACCGGGATTCACCCCTCCACTTT. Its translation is CAISDRDSPLHF.

The CDR3 nucleotides read TGTGCCAGCAGTGAAGCGCCCAATTCGGGGGGACCCCAGTACTTC. It encodes CASSEAPNSGGPQYF. The chain employs TRBV6-1 and TRBJ2-5; 7 bases agree with TRBD2. The J segment lost 9 bases and the V segment lost 0 bases, leaving 10 bases of the junction unmatched. Germline V CDR1 and CDR2: MNHNS, SASEGT. The CDR3 is 15 amino acids.

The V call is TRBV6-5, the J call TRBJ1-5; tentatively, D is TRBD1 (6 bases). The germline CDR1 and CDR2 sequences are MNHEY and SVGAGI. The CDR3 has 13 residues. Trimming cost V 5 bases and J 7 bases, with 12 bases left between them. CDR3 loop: CASSKDRGQPQHF. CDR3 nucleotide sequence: TGTGCCAGCAGTAAGGACAGAGGCCAGCCCCAGCATTTT.

The CDR3 DNA sequence: TGTGCCAGCAGACGGACAGGGGAGGGACAGCCCCAGCATTTT. Its protein is CASRRTGEGQPQHF. The chain has TRBV11-2 and TRBJ1-5; the match to TRBD1 covers 9 bases. CDR3 length: 14 amino acids. Germline V lookup: CDR1 SGHAT, CDR2 FQNNGV. With V trimmed by 6 bases and J by 7 bases, 7 bases remained unmatched.

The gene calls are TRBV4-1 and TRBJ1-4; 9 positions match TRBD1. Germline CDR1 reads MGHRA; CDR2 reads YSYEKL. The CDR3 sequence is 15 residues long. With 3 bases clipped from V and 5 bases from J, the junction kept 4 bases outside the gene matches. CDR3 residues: CASSQVGTGNEKLFF. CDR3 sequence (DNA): TGCGCCAGCAGCCAGGTGGGGACAGGGAATGAAAAACTGTTTTTT.

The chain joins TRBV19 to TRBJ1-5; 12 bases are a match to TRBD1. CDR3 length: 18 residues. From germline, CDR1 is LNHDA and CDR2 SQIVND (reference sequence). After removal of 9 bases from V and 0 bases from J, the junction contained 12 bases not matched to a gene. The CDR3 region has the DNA TGTGCCAGACCAGCGGGACAGGGGGCCTGTTATAGCAATCAGCCCCAGCATTTT. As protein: CARPAGQGACYSNQPQHF.

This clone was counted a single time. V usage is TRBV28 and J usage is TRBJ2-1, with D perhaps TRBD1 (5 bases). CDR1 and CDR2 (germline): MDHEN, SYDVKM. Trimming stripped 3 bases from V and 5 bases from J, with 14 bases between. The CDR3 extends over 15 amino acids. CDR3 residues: CASSFEQARDNEQFF. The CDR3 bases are TGTGCCAGCAGTTTCGAACAGGCAAGGGACAATGAGCAGTTCTTC.

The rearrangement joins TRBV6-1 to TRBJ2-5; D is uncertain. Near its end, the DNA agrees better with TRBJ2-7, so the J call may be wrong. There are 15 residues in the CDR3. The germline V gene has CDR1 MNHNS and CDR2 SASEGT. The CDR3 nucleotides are TGTGCCAGCAGTGGAGGCCCTCGGTTACTCTACGAGCAGTACTTC. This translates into CASSGGPRLLYEQYF.

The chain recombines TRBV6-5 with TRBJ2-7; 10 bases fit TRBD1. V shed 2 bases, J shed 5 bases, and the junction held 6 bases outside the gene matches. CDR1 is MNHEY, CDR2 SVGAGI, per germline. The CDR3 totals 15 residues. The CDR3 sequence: CASSYARDRGHEQYF. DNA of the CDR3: TGTGCCAGCAGTTACGCCCGGGACAGGGGCCACGAGCAGTACTTC.

The CDR3 spells CASSFLRGMAGELFF. The CDR3 region has the DNA TGTGCCAGCAGTTTCCTCCGGGGGATGGCCGGGGAGCTGTTTTTT. The J gene is TRBJ2-2, the V gene TRBV28; D perhaps matches TRBD2 (6 bases). Germline lookup yields CDR1 MDHEN and CDR2 SYDVKM. The V end was cut by 3 bases, the J end by 6 bases, with 14 bases between. The CDR3 is 15 amino acids.

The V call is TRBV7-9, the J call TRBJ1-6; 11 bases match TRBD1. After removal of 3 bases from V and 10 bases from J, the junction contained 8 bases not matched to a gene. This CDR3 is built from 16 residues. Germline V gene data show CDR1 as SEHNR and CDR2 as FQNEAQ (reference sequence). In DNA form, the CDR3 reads TGTGCCAGCAGCTTGGACAGGGGGCATACAGCATCACCCCTCCACTTT. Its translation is CASSLDRGHTASPLHF.

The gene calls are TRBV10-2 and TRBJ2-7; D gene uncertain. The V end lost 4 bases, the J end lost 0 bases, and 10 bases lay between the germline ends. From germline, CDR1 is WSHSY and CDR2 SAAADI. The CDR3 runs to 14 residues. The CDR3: CASSVAGHSYEQYF. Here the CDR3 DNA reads TGCGCCAGCAGTGTGGCAGGCCACTCCTACGAGCAGTACTTC.

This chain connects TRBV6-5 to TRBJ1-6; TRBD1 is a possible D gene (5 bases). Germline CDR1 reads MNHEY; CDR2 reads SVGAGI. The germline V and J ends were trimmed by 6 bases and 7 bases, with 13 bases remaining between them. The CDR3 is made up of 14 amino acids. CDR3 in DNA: TGTGCCAGCAGCGCCGGGGGGACCAATTCACCCCTCCACTTT. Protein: CASSAGGTNSPLHF.

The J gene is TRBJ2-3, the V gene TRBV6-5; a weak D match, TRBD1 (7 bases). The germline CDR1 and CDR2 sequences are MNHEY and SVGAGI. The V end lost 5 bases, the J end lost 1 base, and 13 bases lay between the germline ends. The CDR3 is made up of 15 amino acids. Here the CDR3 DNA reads TGTGCCAGCAGTCAGGGGGGCCCCGGCACAGATACGCAGTATTTT. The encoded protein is CASSQGGPGTDTQYF.

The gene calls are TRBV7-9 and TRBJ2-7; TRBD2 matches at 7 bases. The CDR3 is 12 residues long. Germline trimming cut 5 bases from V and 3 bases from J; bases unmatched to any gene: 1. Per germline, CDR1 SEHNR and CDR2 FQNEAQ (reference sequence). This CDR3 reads CASSGGGYEQYF. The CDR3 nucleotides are TGTGCCAGCAGCGGCGGGGGCTACGAGCAGTACTTC.

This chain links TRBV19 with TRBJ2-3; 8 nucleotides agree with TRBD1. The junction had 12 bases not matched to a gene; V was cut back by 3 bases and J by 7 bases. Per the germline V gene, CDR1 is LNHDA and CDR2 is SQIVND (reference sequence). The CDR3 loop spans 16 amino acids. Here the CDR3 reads CASSMGTGGQPYTQYF. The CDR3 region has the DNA TGTGCCAGTAGTATGGGGACAGGCGGGCAGCCCTATACGCAGTATTTT.

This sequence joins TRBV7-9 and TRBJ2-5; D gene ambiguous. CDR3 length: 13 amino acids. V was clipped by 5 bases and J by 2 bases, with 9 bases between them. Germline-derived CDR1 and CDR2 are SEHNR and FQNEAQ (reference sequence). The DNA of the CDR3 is TGTGCCAGCAGCCCTCATCGGCAAGAGACCCAGTACTTC. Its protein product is CASSPHRQETQYF.

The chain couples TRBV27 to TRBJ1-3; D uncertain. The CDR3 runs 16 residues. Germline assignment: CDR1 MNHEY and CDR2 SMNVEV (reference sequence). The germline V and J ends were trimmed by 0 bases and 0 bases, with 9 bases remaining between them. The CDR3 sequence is CASSLSARSSGNTIYF. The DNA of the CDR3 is TGTGCCAGCAGTTTATCGGCAAGGAGCTCTGGAAACACCATATATTTT.

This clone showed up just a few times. For the CDR3, the DNA is TGTGCCGCTGAGAGAGGCAGGGCTGGCTACACCTTC. Translating it yields CAAERGRAGYTF. The V call is TRBV28, the J call TRBJ1-2, with D tentatively TRBD1 (5 bases). Germline values: CDR1 MDHEN, CDR2 SYDVKM. The V and J ends lost 11 bases and 7 bases respectively, with 17 bases between them. The CDR3 has 12 residues.

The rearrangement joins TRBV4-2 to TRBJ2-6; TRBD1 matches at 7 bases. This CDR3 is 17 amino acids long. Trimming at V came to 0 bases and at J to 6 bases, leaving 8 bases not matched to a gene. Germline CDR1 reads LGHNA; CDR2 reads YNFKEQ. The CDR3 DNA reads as TGTGCCAGCAGCCAAGACAGGGGGTCGGGTATGGCCAACGTCCTGACTTTC. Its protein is CASSQDRGSGMANVLTF.

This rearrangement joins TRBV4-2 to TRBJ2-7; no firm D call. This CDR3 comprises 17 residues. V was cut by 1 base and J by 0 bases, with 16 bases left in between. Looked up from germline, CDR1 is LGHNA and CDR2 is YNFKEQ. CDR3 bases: TGTGCCAGCAGCCAAGGTGGTACGGGTGATAGCTCCTACGAGCAGTACTTC. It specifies CASSQGGTGDSSYEQYF.

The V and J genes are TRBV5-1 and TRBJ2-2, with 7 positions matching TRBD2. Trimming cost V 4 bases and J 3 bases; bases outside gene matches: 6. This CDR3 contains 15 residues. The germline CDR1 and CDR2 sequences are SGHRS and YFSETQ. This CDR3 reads CASSLSLADTGELFF. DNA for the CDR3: TGCGCCAGCAGCCTCTCCCTAGCGGACACCGGGGAGCTGTTTTTT.

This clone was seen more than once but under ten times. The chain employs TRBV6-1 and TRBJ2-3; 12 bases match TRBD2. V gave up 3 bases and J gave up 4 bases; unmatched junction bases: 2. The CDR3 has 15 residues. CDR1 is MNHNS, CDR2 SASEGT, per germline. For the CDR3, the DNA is TGTGCCAGCAGTGACCTAGCGGGGGGGGCAGATACGCAGTATTTT. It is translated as CASSDLAGGADTQYF.

CDR3 region: CSVERGLAFYEQFF. CDR3 in DNA: TGCAGCGTTGAAAGGGGACTAGCCTTTTATGAGCAGTTCTTC. The chain carries TRBV29-1 and TRBJ2-1; 9 bases line up with TRBD2. There are 14 residues in the CDR3. Germline-derived CDR1 and CDR2 are SQVTM and ANQGSEA. The junction had 7 bases not matched to a gene; V was cut back by 2 bases and J by 8 bases.

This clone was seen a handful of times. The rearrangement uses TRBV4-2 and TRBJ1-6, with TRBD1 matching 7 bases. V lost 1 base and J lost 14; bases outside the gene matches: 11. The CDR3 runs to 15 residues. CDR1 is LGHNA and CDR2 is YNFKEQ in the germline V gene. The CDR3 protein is CASSQAWQGGYTLHF. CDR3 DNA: TGTGCCAGCAGCCAAGCGTGGCAAGGGGGCTATACCCTCCACTTT.

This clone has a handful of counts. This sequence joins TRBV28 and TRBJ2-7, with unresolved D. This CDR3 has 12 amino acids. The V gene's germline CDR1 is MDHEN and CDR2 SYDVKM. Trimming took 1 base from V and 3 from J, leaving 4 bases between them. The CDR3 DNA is TGTGCCAGCAGTTTATTCTTCTACGAGCAGTACTTC. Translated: CASSLFFYEQYF.